The clone carrying this TCR beta chain has only a few counts. The germline gives CDR1 SGHRS, CDR2 YFSETQ. V lost 5 bases and J lost 0, with 12 bases in between. This CDR3 region has 14 residues. The data derive from a study of blood T cell repertoires in COVID-19. Whole-study context: Samples representing acute and convalescent COVID-19 were sourced from the United States, Italy and Spain. T cells, B-cell-depleted T cells, or PBMCs supplied cDNA or gDNA.

Methods used by the authors: Amplification from reference gene primers served as the basis for estimated nucleated cell counts. Only in-frame clones appear in the TCRdb table, and some are missing; sequencing was by immunoSEQ multiplex PCR. V, J and clone size are taken as reported in that table, and D and trimming were inferred from the DNA itself. This repertoire shows about 190,000 clones, approximately 81% found once; its top ten account for about 10%. This TCR came from a woman of 80 years or more with active or convalescent COVID-19. Sequencing was done on a sample of peripheral blood. The chain uses TRBV5-1 and TRBJ2-7; TRBD1 is a possible D gene (6 bases). The CDR3 region is CASSRTERSYEQYF. The CDR3 DNA sequence: TGCGCCAGCAGTCGGACAGAGCGCTCCTACGAGCAGTACTTC.